This T cell receptor beta chain was obtained from a study of blood T cells in healthy people across ages. Trimming took off 6 bases at V and 1 base at J, with 15 bases between the two ends. Looked up from germline, CDR1 is KGHSH and CDR2 is LQKENI. The CDR3 totals 15 residues. The use of a sample-barcoded 5' primer and a J-beta primer mix characterized a second PCR of 7 to 11 cycles. All samples yielded 2.5 million or more CDR3-containing paired-end reads. From the 5' RACE reads, TCRdb called clonotypes with MiXCR, one entry per CDR3 protein. The sample consists of just over 800,000 distinct CDR3 sequences, under 80% of them appearing once. Regarding this clonotype: Its matching antigen is unknown.

Peripheral blood samples of 9 to 10 milliliters were drawn from each donor. Total RNA, at least 6 micrograms per sample, was extracted from PBMCs. Study results and caveats: Those diversity estimates obtained from one million T cells were thought to be underestimates.

Specimen: blood. The source is a young man in good health. The rearrangement joins TRBV18 to TRBJ2-5, with a weak D call TRBD1 (5 bases). The CDR3 nucleotides are TGTGCCAGCTCCCCGGCAGGGATGCTCCAAGAGACCCAGTACTTC. Protein: CASSPAGMLQETQYF. Filled out from reference TRBV18 and TRBJ2-5, the complete variable domain reads NAGVMQNPRHLVRRRGQEARLRCSPMKGHSHVYWYRQLPEEGLKFMVYLQKENIIDESGMPKERFSAEFPKEGPSILRIQQVVRGDSAAYFCASSPAGMLQETQYFGPGTRLLVL.